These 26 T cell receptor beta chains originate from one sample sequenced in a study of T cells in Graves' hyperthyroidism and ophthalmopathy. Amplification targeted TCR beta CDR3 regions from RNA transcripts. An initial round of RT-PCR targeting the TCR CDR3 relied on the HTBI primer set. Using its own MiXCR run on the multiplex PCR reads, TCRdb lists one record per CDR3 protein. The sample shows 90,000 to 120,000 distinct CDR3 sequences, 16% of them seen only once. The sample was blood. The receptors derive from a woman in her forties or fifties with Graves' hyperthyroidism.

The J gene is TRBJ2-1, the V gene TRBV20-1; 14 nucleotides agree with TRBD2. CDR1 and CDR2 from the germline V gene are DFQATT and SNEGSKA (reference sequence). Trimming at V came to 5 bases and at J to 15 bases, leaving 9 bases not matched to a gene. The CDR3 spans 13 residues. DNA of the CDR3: TGCAGTGCTTCCGGGACTAGCGGGAGTAGTTCGTTCTTC. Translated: CSASGTSGSSSFF.

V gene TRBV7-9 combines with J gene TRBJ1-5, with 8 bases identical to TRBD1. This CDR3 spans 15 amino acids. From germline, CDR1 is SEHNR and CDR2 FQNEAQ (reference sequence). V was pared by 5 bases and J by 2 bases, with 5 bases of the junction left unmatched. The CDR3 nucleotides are TGTGCCAGCAGCAACGACAGGGGTGGCAATCAGCCCCAGCATTTT. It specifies CASSNDRGGNQPQHF. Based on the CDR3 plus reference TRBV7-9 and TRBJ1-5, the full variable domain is DTGVSQNPRHKITKRGQNVTFRCDPISEHNRLYWYRQTLGQGPEFLTYFQNEAQLEKSRLLSDRFSAERPKGSFSTLEIQRTEQGDSAMYLCASSNDRGGNQPQHFGDGTRLSIL.

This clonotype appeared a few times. CDR3: CASSLGTADQPQHF. The CDR3 DNA is TGTGCCAGCAGTCTCGGGACGGCCGATCAGCCCCAGCATTTT. The V and J genes are TRBV12-3 or TRBV12-4 and TRBJ1-5; TRBD1 is a possible D gene (5 bases). Trimming shortened V by 5 bases and J by 5 bases, and 13 bases separated the two germline ends. The CDR3 is 14 amino acids.

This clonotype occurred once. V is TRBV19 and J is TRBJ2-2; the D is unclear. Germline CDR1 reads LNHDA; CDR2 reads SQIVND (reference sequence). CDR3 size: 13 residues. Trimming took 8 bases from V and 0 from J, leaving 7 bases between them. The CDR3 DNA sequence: TGTGCCAGTCGTCTAACGAACACCGGGGAGCTGTTTTTT. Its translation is CASRLTNTGELFF.

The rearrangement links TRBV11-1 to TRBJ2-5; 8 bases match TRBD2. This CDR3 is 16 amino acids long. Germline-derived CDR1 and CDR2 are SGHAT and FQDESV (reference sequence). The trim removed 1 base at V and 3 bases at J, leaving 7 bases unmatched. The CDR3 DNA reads TGTGCCAGCAGCTTAGGAAGCGGGAGAATGGAAGAGACCCAGTACTTC. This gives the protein CASSLGSGRMEETQYF.

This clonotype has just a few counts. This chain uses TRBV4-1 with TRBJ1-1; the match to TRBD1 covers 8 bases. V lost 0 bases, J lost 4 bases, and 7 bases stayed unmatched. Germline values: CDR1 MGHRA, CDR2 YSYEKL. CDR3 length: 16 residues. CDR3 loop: CASSQDQGARGTEAFF. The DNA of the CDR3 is TGCGCCAGCAGCCAAGATCAGGGGGCGCGGGGCACTGAAGCTTTCTTT.

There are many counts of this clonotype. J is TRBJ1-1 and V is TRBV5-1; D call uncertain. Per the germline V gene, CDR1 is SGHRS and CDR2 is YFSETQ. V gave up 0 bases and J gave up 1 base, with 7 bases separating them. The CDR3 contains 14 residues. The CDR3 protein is CASSLEPTNTEAFF. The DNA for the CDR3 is TGCGCCAGCAGCTTGGAGCCGACGAACACTGAAGCTTTCTTT.

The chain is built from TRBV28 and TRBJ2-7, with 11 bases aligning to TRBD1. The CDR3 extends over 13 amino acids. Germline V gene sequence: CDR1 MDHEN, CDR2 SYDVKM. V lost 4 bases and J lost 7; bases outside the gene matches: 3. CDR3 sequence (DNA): TGTGCCAGCAGTTATGGGACAGGGGGAGAGCAGTACTTC. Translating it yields CASSYGTGGEQYF.

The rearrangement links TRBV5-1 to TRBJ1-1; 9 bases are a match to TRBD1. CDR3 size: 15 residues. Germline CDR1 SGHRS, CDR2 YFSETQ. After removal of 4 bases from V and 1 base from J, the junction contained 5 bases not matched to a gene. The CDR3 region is CASSRPGQGNTEAFF. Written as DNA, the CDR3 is TGCGCCAGCAGCCGGCCGGGACAGGGGAACACTGAAGCTTTCTTT. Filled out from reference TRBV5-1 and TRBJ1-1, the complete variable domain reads KAGVTQTPRYLIKTRGQQVTLSCSPISGHRSVSWYQQTPGQGLQFLFEYFSETQRNKGNFPGRFSGRQFSNSRSEMNVSTLELGDSALYLCASSRPGQGNTEAFFGQGTRLTVV.

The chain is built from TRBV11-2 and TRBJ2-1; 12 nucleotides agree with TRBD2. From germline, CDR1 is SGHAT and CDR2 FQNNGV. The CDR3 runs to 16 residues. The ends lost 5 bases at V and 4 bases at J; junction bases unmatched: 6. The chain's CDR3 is CASSPRLAGVYNEQFF. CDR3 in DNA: TGTGCCAGCAGCCCCCGACTAGCGGGAGTTTACAATGAGCAGTTCTTC.

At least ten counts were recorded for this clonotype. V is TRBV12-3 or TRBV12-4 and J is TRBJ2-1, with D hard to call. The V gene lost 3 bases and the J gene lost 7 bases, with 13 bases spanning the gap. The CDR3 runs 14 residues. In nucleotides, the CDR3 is TGTGCCAGCAGTTTCGTGAGAGCCCCGAATGAGCAGTTCTTC. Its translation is CASSFVRAPNEQFF.

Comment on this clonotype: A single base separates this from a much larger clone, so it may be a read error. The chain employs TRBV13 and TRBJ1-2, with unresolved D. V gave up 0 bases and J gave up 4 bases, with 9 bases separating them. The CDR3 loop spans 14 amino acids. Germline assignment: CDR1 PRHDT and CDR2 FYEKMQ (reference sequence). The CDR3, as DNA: TGTGCCAGCAGCTTAGGTCCTGGCACCTATGGCTACACCTTC. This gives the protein CASSLGPGTYGYTF. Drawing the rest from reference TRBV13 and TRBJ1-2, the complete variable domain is AAGVIQSPRHLIKEKRETATLKCYPIPRHDTVYWYQQGPGQDPQFLISFYEKMQSDKGSIPDRFSAQQFSDYHSELNMSSLELGDSALYFCASSLGPGTYGYTFGSGTRLTVV.

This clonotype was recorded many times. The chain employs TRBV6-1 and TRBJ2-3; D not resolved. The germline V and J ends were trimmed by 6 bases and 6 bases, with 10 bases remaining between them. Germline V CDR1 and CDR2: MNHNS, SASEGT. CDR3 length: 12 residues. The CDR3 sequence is CASRKPTDTQYF. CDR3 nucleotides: TGTGCCAGCAGAAAGCCTACCGATACGCAGTATTTT.

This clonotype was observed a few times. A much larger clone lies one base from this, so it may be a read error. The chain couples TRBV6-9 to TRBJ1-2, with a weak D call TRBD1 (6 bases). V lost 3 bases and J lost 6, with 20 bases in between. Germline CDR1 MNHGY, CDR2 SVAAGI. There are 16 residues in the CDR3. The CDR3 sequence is CASSYALGGGQDGYTF. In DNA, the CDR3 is TGTGCCAGCAGTTACGCCCTCGGGGGGGGGCAGGATGGCTACACCTTC.

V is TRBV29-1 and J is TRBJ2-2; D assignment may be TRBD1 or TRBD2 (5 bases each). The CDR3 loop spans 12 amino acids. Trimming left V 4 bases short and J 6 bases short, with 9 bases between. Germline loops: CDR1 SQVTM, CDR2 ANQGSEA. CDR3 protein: CSVVRGPGELFF. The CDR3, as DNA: TGCAGCGTTGTTCGGGGACCCGGGGAGCTGTTTTTT.

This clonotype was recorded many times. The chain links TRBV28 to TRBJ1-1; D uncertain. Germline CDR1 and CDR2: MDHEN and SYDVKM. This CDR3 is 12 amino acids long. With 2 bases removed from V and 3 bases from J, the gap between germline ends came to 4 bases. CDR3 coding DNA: TGTGCCAGCAGTTTACCATACACTGAAGCTTTCTTT. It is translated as CASSLPYTEAFF.

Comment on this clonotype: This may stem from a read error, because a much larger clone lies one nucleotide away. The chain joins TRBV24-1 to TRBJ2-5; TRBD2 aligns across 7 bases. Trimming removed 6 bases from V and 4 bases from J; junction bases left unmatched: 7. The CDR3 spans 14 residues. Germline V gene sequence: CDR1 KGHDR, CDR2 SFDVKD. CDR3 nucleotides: TGTGCCACCAGTAACTCCGTAGCGGGAGAGACCCAGTACTTC. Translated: CATSNSVAGETQYF.

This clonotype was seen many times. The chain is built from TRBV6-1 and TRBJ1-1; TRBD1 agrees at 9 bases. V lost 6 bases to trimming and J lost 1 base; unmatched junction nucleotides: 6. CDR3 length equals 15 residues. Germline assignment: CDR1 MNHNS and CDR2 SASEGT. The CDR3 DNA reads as TGTGCCAGCAGAAAAGACAGGGGGTGGAACACTGAAGCTTTCTTT. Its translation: CASRKDRGWNTEAFF.

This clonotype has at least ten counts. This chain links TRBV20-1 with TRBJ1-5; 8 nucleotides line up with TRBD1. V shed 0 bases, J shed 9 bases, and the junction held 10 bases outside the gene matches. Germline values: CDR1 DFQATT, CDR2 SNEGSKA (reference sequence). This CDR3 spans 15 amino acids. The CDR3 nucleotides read TGCAGTGCTAGAGATCTGAGACAGGGGATGGGGCCCCAGCATTTT. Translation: CSARDLRQGMGPQHF.

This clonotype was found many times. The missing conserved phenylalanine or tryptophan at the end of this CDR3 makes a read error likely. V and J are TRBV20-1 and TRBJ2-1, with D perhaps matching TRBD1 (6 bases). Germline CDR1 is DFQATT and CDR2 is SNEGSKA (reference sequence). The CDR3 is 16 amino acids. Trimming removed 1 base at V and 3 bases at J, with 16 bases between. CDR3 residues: CSARGPHRVDYNEQFL. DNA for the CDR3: TGCAGTGCTAGAGGCCCCCACAGGGTGGACTACAATGAGCAGTTCCTC.

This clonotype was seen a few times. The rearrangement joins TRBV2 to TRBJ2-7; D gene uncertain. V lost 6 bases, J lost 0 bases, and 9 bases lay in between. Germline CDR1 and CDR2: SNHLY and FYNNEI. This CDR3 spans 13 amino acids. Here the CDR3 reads CASSLGRSYEQYF. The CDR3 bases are TGTGCCAGCAGCCTCGGGCGCTCCTACGAGCAGTACTTC.

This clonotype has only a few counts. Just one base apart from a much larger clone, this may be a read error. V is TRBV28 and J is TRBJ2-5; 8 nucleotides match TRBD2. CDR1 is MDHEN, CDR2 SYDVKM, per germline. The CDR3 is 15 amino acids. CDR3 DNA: TGTGCCTGCAGTCCGAGCGGGAGAGGGCAAGAGACCCAGTACTTC. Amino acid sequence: CACSPSGRGQETQYF.

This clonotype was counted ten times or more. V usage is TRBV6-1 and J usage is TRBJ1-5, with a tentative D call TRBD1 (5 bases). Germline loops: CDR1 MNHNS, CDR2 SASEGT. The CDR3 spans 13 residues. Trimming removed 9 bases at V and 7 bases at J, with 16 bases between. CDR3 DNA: TGTGCCAGTTCCAGGGAGATTGGCCAGCCCCAGCATTTT. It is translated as CASSREIGQPQHF.

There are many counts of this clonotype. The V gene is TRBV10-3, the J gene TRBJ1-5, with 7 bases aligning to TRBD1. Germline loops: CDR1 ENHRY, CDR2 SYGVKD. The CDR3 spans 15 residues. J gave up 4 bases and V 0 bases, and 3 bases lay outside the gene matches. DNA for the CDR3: TGTGCCATCAGTGAGTCTCACAGGGGAAATCAGCCCCAGCATTTT. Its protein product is CAISESHRGNQPQHF.

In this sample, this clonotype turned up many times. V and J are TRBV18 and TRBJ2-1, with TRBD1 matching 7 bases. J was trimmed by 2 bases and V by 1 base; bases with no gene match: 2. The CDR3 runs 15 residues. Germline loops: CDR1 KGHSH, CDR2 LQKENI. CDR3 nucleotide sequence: TGTGCCAGCTCACCACTGGGACAGCCCTACAATGAGCAGTTCTTC. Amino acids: CASSPLGQPYNEQFF.

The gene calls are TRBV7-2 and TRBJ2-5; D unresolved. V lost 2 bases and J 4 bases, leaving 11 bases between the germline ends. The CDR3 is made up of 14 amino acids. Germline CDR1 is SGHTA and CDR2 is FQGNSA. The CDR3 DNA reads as TGTGCCAGCAGCTTATTCGGGTCTCGAGAGACCCAGTACTTC. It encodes CASSLFGSRETQYF.